This section outlines one T cell receptor beta chain sequence together with its context. In the same sample, other DNA sequences code for this CDR3. In the authors' workflow: Quantification of nucleated cells was approximated via reference gene primer amplification. Assay: immunoSEQ multiplex PCR; the TCRdb copy retains only in-frame clones and omits some. Clone size and V and J calls were adopted from that table, with D and trimming inferred from the DNA. The sample has 250,000 or so clones, 86% seen once. The sample comes from a study of blood T cell repertoires in COVID-19. Across the whole study: Material from acute and convalescent COVID-19 was sourced from the United States, Italy and Spain. T cells, B-cell-depleted T cells, or PBMCs supplied cDNA or gDNA.

Germline V lookup: CDR1 MGHRA, CDR2 YSYEKL. After removal of 4 bases from V and 3 bases from J, the junction contained 11 bases not matched to a gene. The CDR3 loop spans 16 amino acids. The clonotype comes from a woman in her thirties with active or convalescent COVID-19. The specimen was peripheral blood. The gene calls are TRBV4-1 and TRBJ2-7, with TRBD2 matching 8 bases. The CDR3 loop reads CASSPTSGGALYEQYF. As DNA, the CDR3 is TGCGCCAGCAGCCCCACTAGCGGAGGGGCCCTCTACGAGCAGTACTTC.